This TCR beta chain was identified in a study of control samples from healthy donors and cancer patients. Only a few counts were recorded for this clone. V lost 5 bases, J lost 1 base, and 3 bases stayed unmatched. The germline V gene encodes CDR1 MNHEY and CDR2 SMNVEV (reference sequence). The CDR3 sequence is 14 residues long. TCRdb's table, derived via immunoSEQ multiplex PCR, lists solely in-frame clones and lacks some. The data show some 130,000 clones, 92% seen once. Input material: blood. The clonotype comes from a woman aged 50 to 65 in good health. The chain employs TRBV27 and TRBJ1-1, with 8 bases aligning to TRBD1. The CDR3 is CASSVDRGNTEAFF. The CDR3, as DNA: TGTGCCAGCAGTGTCGACAGGGGGAACACTGAAGCTTTCTTT.